This T cell receptor (beta chain) was sequenced in a study of T cell repertoires in cytomegalovirus infection. Study in general: Indications of both CMV infection and matching HLA type were provided by public TCR beta signatures.

This clonotype was counted at least ten times. Its antigen is not known. The germline CDR1 and CDR2 sequences are MNHEY and SMNVEV (reference sequence). V lost 4 bases to trimming and J lost 8 bases, with 23 bases between them. The CDR3 has 16 amino acids. General study points: CMV-specific HLA-C-restricted TCR beta clonotypes dominated the ex vivo response. Cumulative frequency (of public TCR beta family members) identified carriers of CMV plus the relevant HLA.

TCRdb analysed the reads with MiXCR anew, one entry per CDR3 protein. The repertoire consists of some 270,000 distinct CDR3 sequences, with more than 15% occurring once and the leading ten covering approximately 51%. This TCR was recovered from a human donor in good health (CMV status not recorded). Some clones in this sample may be carry-over from other donors' samples. Sequenced: CD8+ T cells from PBMCs. This chain links TRBV27 with TRBJ1-2, with D perhaps TRBD1 (5 bases). CDR3 in amino acids: CASSSRPGDSIGGYTF. The CDR3 DNA follows: TGTGCCAGCAGTTCCCGGCCCGGGGACTCCATCGGGGGCTACACCTTC.